Listed below are T cell receptor beta chains from one sample, sequenced in a study of Graves' ophthalmopathy and Graves' hyperthyroidism. A single record per CDR3 protein comes from TCRdb applying MiXCR to the multiplex PCR reads. The sample yields around 1.1 million distinct CDR3 sequences, about 36% seen once. The material sequenced was peripheral blood or thyroid tissue (not recorded which). The receptors were sampled from an adult man with Graves' hyperthyroidism. CDR3s include the opening cysteine and the closing phenylalanine or tryptophan. A D gene is named only where the DNA matches it firmly. The size field is filled for only some rows; it gives once, few, many or a size class.

cdr3_aa	cdr3_nt	clone_size	d_call	j_call	v_call
CASSNRNSAGAGYTF	TGTGCCAGCAGCAATCGTAATTCGGCAGGGGCTGGCTACACCTTC	-	-	TRBJ1-2	TRBV7-2
CASSSTTGTTRRETQYF	TGTGCCAGCAGCTCTACTACCGGGACAACCAGGAGAGAGACCCAGTACTTC	-	-	TRBJ2-5	TRBV10-3
CASSTGQGTGGYTF	TGTGCCAGCAGTACGGGACAGGGGACGGGGGGCTACACCTTC	many	TRBD1	TRBJ1-2	TRBV12-3/TRBV12-4
CASSYTGTYEQYF	TGTGCCAGCAGTTACACTGGGACCTACGAGCAGTACTTC	many	-	TRBJ2-7	TRBV10-2
CSARISGLHEQYF	TGCAGTGCTCGGATTTCGGGTCTCCACGAGCAGTACTTC	-	-	TRBJ2-7	TRBV20-1
CSARDLGTGGTEAFF	TGCAGTGCTAGAGACTTGGGGACAGGGGGCACTGAAGCTTTCTTT	many	TRBD1	TRBJ1-1	TRBV20-1
CSASDHADSPLHF	TGCAGTGCTAGTGACCACGCTGATTCACCCCTCCACTTT	many	-	TRBJ1-6	TRBV20-1
CASSQVGTRTVRKGETQYF	TGCGCCAGCAGCCAAGTCGGGACCAGGACCGTTAGGAAAGGAGAGACCCAGTACTTC	few	-	TRBJ2-5	TRBV4-1
CAWSGRRLEAFF	TGTGCCTGGAGCGGACGGCGGCTTGAAGCTTTCTTT	-	-	TRBJ1-1	TRBV30
CSASSGGASYEQYF	TGCAGTGCTAGCTCCGGCGGGGCCTCCTACGAGCAGTACTTC	-	-	TRBJ2-7	TRBV20-1
CAISESSRGVSNQPQHF	TGTGCCATCAGTGAGTCGAGCAGGGGAGTTAGCAATCAGCCCCAGCATTTT	-	-	TRBJ1-5	TRBV6-1
CASSLPPPSGTGSFSGNTIYF	TGTGCCAGCAGCTTACCTCCTCCGTCCGGGACAGGGTCTTTTTCTGGAAACACCATATATTTT	few	TRBD1	TRBJ1-3	TRBV7-6
CASSLDQGGNAFF	TGTGCCAGCAGCTTAGACCAGGGGGGGAATGCTTTTTTT	-	TRBD1	TRBJ1-1	TRBV7-2
CSAHSSGGDREVVAYGYTF	TGCAGTGCTCACTCCTCGGGCGGGGACAGGGAGGTGGTCGCATATGGCTACACCTTC	few	TRBD1	TRBJ1-2	TRBV20-1
CASSTRQGETQYF	TGTGCCAGCAGTACGAGACAGGGAGAGACCCAGTACTTC	-	TRBD1	TRBJ2-5	TRBV27
CASRGGQTQYF	TGTGCCAGCCGTGGGGGGCAGACCCAGTACTTC	-	-	TRBJ2-5	TRBV2
CASSHPGGGANVLTF	TGCGCCAGCAGCCACCCAGGGGGTGGGGCCAACGTCCTGACTTTC	many	TRBD1	TRBJ2-6	TRBV10-2
CASTSAAGETQYF	TGTGCCAGCACATCAGCGGCCGGCGAGACCCAGTACTTC	-	-	TRBJ2-5	TRBV7-7
CASSPPTRTGYQETQYF	TGTGCCAGCAGCCCCCCCACAAGAACAGGGTACCAAGAGACCCAGTACTTC	many	-	TRBJ2-5	TRBV7-9
CASSPGGTGGVYEQYF	TGTGCCAGCAGCCCCGGGGGGACAGGGGGAGTCTACGAGCAGTACTTC	-	TRBD1	TRBJ2-7	TRBV11-2
CATQTVVNQPQHF	TGTGCCACCCAGACAGTGGTGAATCAGCCCCAGCATTTT	-	-	TRBJ1-5	TRBV6-6
CASSVGDAQPQQFF	TGTGCCAGCAGCGTAGGGGACGCGCAACCCCAGCAGTTCTTC	-	-	TRBJ2-1	TRBV9
CATSARLGYEQYF	TGTGCCACCAGCGCAAGGCTCGGCTACGAGCAGTACTTC	many	-	TRBJ2-7	TRBV15
CAISDRGYNQPQHF	TGTGCCATCAGTGACAGGGGATACAATCAGCCCCAGCATTTT	-	-	TRBJ1-5	TRBV10-3
CATGNGAGASYGYTF	TGTGCCACCGGGAACGGGGCAGGGGCGAGCTATGGCTACACCTTC	-	-	TRBJ1-2	TRBV15
CASAPGGEGTGELFF	TGTGCCAGCGCCCCGGGGGGGGAGGGCACCGGGGAGCTGTTTTTT	-	TRBD2	TRBJ2-2	TRBV9
CASSSTGQGTYEQYF	TGTGCCAGCAGCTCTACGGGACAGGGGACCTACGAGCAGTACTTC	-	TRBD1	TRBJ2-7	TRBV5-6
CASSPGRPGDEKLFF	TGTGCCAGCAGCCCCGGTCGCCCGGGGGATGAAAAACTGTTTTTT	-	-	TRBJ1-4	TRBV6-5
CASSPGRAREKLFF	TGTGCCAGCAGTCCTGGACGGGCTAGGGAAAAACTGTTTTTT	-	-	TRBJ1-4	TRBV12-3/TRBV12-4
CSARDPLTGLDTEAFF	TGCAGTGCTAGAGATCCCCTTACAGGATTGGACACTGAAGCTTTCTTT	-	-	TRBJ1-1	TRBV20-1
CSVVATGNTEAFF	TGCAGCGTTGTGGCCACGGGGAACACTGAAGCTTTCTTT	-	-	TRBJ1-1	TRBV29-1
CASSLKKPQHF	TGTGCCAGCAGTTTAAAAAAGCCCCAGCATTTT	-	-	TRBJ1-5	TRBV2
CAISEPSGEATQYF	TGTGCCATCAGTGAGCCTAGCGGGGAAGCGACCCAGTACTTC	-	TRBD2	TRBJ2-5	TRBV10-3
CASSSSGTGGAYEQYF	TGTGCCAGCAGCTCGTCCGGGACAGGGGGCGCGTACGAGCAGTACTTC	-	TRBD1	TRBJ2-7	TRBV13
CSVGGLRVGEQYF	TGCAGCGTTGGGGGCCTGAGGGTAGGCGAGCAGTACTTC	many	-	TRBJ2-7	TRBV29-1
CASSQDTTASYGYTF	TGTGCCAGCAGCCAAGATACGACAGCGAGCTATGGCTACACCTTC	once	-	TRBJ1-2	TRBV14
CASSARQAVYGYTF	TGCGCCAGCAGCGCCCGACAGGCGGTCTATGGCTACACCTTC	many	-	TRBJ1-2	TRBV5-1
CASSLRTGIRNQPQHF	TGTGCCAGCAGCTTAAGGACAGGGATCCGCAATCAGCCCCAGCATTTT	many	TRBD1	TRBJ1-5	TRBV7-2